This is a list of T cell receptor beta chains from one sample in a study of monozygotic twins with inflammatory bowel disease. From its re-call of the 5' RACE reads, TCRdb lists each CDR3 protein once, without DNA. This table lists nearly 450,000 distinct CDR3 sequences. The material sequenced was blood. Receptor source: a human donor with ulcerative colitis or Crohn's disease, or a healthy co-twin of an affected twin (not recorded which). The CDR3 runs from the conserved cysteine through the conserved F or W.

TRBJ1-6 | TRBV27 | CASSLAGLGSYNSPLHF
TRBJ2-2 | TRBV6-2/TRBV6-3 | CASTRTERTGELFF
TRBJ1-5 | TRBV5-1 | CASVVCQPQHF
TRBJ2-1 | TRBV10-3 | CANQGPLDNEQFF
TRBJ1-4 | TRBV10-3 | CAHSPSGGNEKLFF
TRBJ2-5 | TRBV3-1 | CASSTRYLQETQYF
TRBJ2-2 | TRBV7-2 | CASSLYPAGAGGELFF
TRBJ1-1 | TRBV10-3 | CAISESGSRAFF
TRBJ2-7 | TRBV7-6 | CASSLNQGMTEQYF
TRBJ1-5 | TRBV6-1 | CASTETVVYSNQPQHF
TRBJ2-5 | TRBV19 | CASSIRGTQYF
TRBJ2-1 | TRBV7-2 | CASSQSIRGPGEQFF
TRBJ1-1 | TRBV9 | CASSVGDLWTEAFF
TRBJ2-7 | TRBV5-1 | CASSLVREDGYEQYF
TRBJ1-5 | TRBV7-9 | CASSSDGASNQPQHF
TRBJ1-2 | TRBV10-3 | CAISERVRAYGYTF
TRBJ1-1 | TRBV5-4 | CASSLEQGNTEAFF
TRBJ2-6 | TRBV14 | CASSQSAAGANVLTF
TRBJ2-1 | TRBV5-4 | CASSPGASGYNEQFF
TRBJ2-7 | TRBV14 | CASSLQGGRIYEQYF
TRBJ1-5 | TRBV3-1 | CASSQESQGLQPQHF
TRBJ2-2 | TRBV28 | CASSLEGLRTGELFF
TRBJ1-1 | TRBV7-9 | CASSLVLGQSTNTEAFF
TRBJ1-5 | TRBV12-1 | CATPGGRNQPQHF
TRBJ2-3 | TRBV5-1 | CASSFSGGAVTDTQYF
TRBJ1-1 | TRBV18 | CASSLFTGETNAEAFF
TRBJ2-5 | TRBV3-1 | CASSQEPSGGRETQYF